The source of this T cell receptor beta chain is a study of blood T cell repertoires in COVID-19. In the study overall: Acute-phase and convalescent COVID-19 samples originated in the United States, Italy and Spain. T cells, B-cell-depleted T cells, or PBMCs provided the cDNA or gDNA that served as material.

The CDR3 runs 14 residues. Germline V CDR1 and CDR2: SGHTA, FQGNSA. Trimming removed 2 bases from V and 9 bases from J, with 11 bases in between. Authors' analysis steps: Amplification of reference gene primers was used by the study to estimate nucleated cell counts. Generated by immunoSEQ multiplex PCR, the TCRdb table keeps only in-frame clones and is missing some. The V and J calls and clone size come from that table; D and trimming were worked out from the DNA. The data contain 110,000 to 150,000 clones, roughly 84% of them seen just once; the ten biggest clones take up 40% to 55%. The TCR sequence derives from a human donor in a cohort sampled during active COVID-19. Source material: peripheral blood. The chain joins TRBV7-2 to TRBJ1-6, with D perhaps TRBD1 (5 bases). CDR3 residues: CASSLRGIGSPLHF. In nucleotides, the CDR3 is TGTGCCAGCAGCTTAAGGGGTATAGGTTCACCCCTCCACTTT.